The 27 T cell receptor beta chains presented below share a single source sample, sequenced in a study. From the 5' RACE reads, TCRdb called clonotypes with MiXCR, one entry per CDR3 protein. The sample has about 8,000 distinct CDR3 sequences, 55% seen once. Cells sorted as Tregs were CD4+, CD25+ and CD127-/low. Sequenced material: Tregs sorted from a lymph node. Receptors originate from a female donor with breast cancer.

The chain links TRBV20-1 to TRBJ2-4; D is ambiguous. Trimming shortened V by 0 bases and J by 2 bases, and 8 bases separated the two germline ends. Germline V gives CDR1 DFQATT, CDR2 SNEGSKA (reference sequence). This CDR3 is 14 amino acids long. CDR3: CSARDRSSKNIQYF. CDR3 bases: TGCAGTGCTAGAGATCGAAGCTCCAAAAACATTCAGTACTTC.

With respect to this clonotype: Mismatch with germline at one junction end may stem from a read error. The CDR3 spells CSARDSLAGDSDTQYF. In nucleotides, the CDR3 is TGCAGTGCTAGAGATTCGCTAGCGGGAGATTCAGATACGCAGTACTTT. The chain employs TRBV20-1 and TRBJ2-3, with 10 bases lining up with TRBD2. The length of the CDR3 is 16 residues. Germline values: CDR1 DFQATT, CDR2 SNEGSKA (reference sequence).

This clonotype was counted only a few times. This chain joins TRBV6-1 and TRBJ1-1; TRBD1 agrees at 10 bases. Germline values: CDR1 MNHNS, CDR2 SASEGT. V shed 8 bases, J shed 1 base, and the junction held 1 base outside the gene matches. The CDR3 has 13 residues. CDR3 sequence reads: CASGQGENTEAFF. CDR3 DNA: TGTGCCAGCGGACAGGGGGAGAACACTGAAGCTTTCTTT.

The rearrangement uses TRBV6-2 or TRBV6-3 and TRBJ2-3; D unclear. Germline V lookup: CDR1 MNHEY, CDR2 SVGEGT. The CDR3 totals 16 residues. The germline V and J ends were trimmed by 3 bases and 4 bases, with 17 bases remaining between them. The chain's CDR3 is CASSYLGGLRADTQYF. CDR3 DNA: TGTGCCAGCAGTTATCTAGGCGGATTAAGGGCAGATACGCAGTATTTT.

This CDR3 reads CSAAGGIVADTQYF. CDR3 DNA sequence: TGCAGTGCTGCGGGGGGCATCGTAGCAGATACGCAGTATTTT. The V call is TRBV20-1, the J call TRBJ2-3; 8 bases agree with TRBD2. This CDR3 is built from 14 residues. Germline V gene data show CDR1 as DFQATT and CDR2 as SNEGSKA (reference sequence). Unmatched junction bases numbered 8, after V lost 5 bases and J lost 4 bases.

The rearrangement links TRBV30 to TRBJ2-7; maybe TRBD2 (6 bases). The germline V and J ends were trimmed by 5 bases and 6 bases, with 14 bases remaining between them. CDR1 GTSNPN and CDR2 SVGIG come from the germline V gene (reference sequence). CDR3 size: 12 residues. The chain's CDR3 is CAWSFSGGEQYV. The CDR3 DNA reads TGTGCCTGGTCCTTTTCCGGGGGCGAGCAGTACGTC.

Points on this clonotype: The junction does not match germline at one end; this may be a read error. The chain joins TRBV5-1 to TRBJ2-7; the D gene is possibly TRBD2 (5 bases). CDR1 and CDR2 (germline): SGHRS, YFSETQ. This CDR3 is built from 14 residues. This CDR3 reads CACSGGRLSGEQYF. CDR3 coding DNA: TGCGCCTGCAGCGGTGGGCGGCTCTCTGGCGAGCAGTACTTC.

Note on this clonotype: A much more abundant neighbour one base away suggests this may be a read error. The chain has TRBV12-3 or TRBV12-4 and TRBJ1-5; D perhaps matches TRBD1 (6 bases). Trimming pared 10 bases from V and 2 bases from J, leaving 15 bases between. This CDR3 has 14 residues. CDR3 DNA sequence: TGTGCCAACAGGTCAGGGGTGGGCAATCAGCCCCAGCATTTT. This codes for CANRSGVGNQPQHF.

V and J are TRBV29-1 and TRBJ2-1; D gene unclear. The V end lost 7 bases, the J end lost 6 bases, and 19 bases lay between the germline ends. CDR1 and CDR2 from the germline V gene are SQVTM and ANQGSEA. This CDR3 is built from 14 residues. CDR3 in amino acids: CSATPPSPSNEQFF. CDR3 DNA sequence: TGCAGCGCTACCCCACCGTCACCCTCCAATGAGCAGTTCTTC.

This clonotype was counted a few times. The chain has TRBV10-3 and TRBJ2-1, with 10 bases identical to TRBD2. The CDR3 is made up of 19 amino acids. Looked up from germline, CDR1 is ENHRY and CDR2 is SYGVKD. Trimming removed 2 bases from V and 7 bases from J; junction bases left unmatched: 17. CDR3 region: CAISEAGRQAGGRGNEQFF. CDR3 sequence (DNA): TGTGCCATCAGTGAGGCGGGACGGCAAGCGGGAGGGAGAGGAAATGAGCAGTTCTTC.

V is TRBV20-1 and J is TRBJ2-7; D may be TRBD2 (5 bases). The CDR3 runs to 14 residues. Germline values: CDR1 DFQATT, CDR2 SNEGSKA (reference sequence). V was cut by 5 bases and J by 5 bases, with 19 bases left in between. CDR3 in amino acids: CSALGGSFRDEQYV. DNA for the CDR3: TGCAGTGCTTTGGGCGGGTCGTTTAGGGACGAGCAGTACGTC.

DNA of the CDR3: TGCAGTGCTAGAGACGAGATGAACACTGAAGCTTTCTTT. Translated, it gives CSARDEMNTEAFF. V gene TRBV20-1 combines with J gene TRBJ1-1; D remains ambiguous. This CDR3 comprises 13 residues. From germline, CDR1 is DFQATT and CDR2 SNEGSKA (reference sequence). The germline V and J ends were trimmed by 0 bases and 0 bases, with 5 bases remaining between them.

The chain is built from TRBV2 and TRBJ2-2, with 7 positions matching TRBD1. Germline V gene data show CDR1 as SNHLY and CDR2 as FYNNEI. The CDR3 contains 14 residues. Losses at the gene ends were 4 bases for V and 5 bases for J; bases not matched to a gene: 4. The CDR3 region is CASSARQGTGELFF. CDR3 in DNA: TGTGCCAGCAGTGCCAGACAGGGAACCGGGGAGCTGTTTTTT.

This rearrangement joins TRBV5-1 to TRBJ2-3; TRBD2 aligns across 7 bases. Germline CDR1 and CDR2: SGHRS and YFSETQ. The CDR3 is 14 amino acids. Losses at the gene ends were 0 bases for V and 7 bases for J; bases not matched to a gene: 5. CDR3 protein: CASSLDGRSNTQYF. In DNA form, the CDR3 reads TGCGCCAGCAGCTTGGACGGGAGGTCGAATACGCAGTATTTT.

The V and J genes are TRBV6-5 and TRBJ1-6; no clear D gene. Trimming removed 5 bases at V and 7 bases at J, with 9 bases between. The CDR3 consists of 13 residues. The germline CDR1 and CDR2 sequences are MNHEY and SVGAGI. The CDR3 region has the DNA TGTGCCAGCAGTCGGACTCAAAATTCACCCCTCCACTTT. Amino acid sequence: CASSRTQNSPLHF.

This clonotype turned up a few times. Written as DNA, the CDR3 is TGCAGTGCTATCCAGCAGGGGGCTGGCTCCTACAATGAGCAGTTCTTC. This gives the protein CSAIQQGAGSYNEQFF. V is TRBV20-1 and J is TRBJ2-1, with 8 bases fitting TRBD1. This CDR3 has 16 residues. V gave up 4 bases and J gave up 0 bases; unmatched junction bases: 8. CDR1 is DFQATT, CDR2 SNEGSKA, per germline (reference sequence).

This sequence joins TRBV5-1 and TRBJ2-3; D remains unclear. Germline assignment: CDR1 SGHRS and CDR2 YFSETQ. V was cut by 4 bases and J by 5 bases, with 5 bases left in between. The CDR3 is made up of 11 amino acids. The CDR3 DNA reads as TGCGCCAGCAGCGAACTAGATACGCAGTATTTT. Its translation is CASSELDTQYF.

The rearrangement uses TRBV7-2 and TRBJ2-7; D is unclear. CDR1 and CDR2 from the germline V gene are SGHTA and FQGNSA. This CDR3 contains 14 residues. Deletions cut 1 base from V and 2 bases from J, with 9 bases between. CDR3 in DNA: TGTGCCAGCAGCTTAGGTGGGATTGCCTACGAGCAGTACTTC. Encoded protein: CASSLGGIAYEQYF.

A remark on this clonotype: Without the conserved terminal phenylalanine or tryptophan, this CDR3 likely stems from a read error. This chain connects TRBV9 to TRBJ1-2; TRBD1 agrees at 8 bases. The germline gives CDR1 SGDLS, CDR2 YYNGEE. J gave up 7 bases and V 4 bases, and 6 bases lay outside the gene matches. CDR3 length equals 13 residues. The CDR3: CASSRGTGAGYTS. The CDR3 DNA sequence: TGTGCCAGCAGCCGCGGGACAGGTGCTGGCTACACCTCC.

The chain combines TRBV11-3 with TRBJ2-1; 9 nucleotides agree with TRBD2. CDR1 SGHNT and CDR2 YENEEA come from the germline V gene. V was clipped by 0 bases and J by 4 bases; unmatched bases: 4. This CDR3 contains 16 residues. CDR3 coding DNA: TGTGCCAGCAGCTTAGATGGGCGGGAGGGATACAATGAGCAGTTCTTC. Protein sequence: CASSLDGREGYNEQFF.

Sample share makes this clonotype medium-sized. The chain combines TRBV6-2 or TRBV6-3 with TRBJ1-2, with TRBD1 identical over 8 bases. The germline V gene encodes CDR1 MNHEY and CDR2 SVGEGT. The CDR3 contains 13 residues. The V and J ends lost 2 bases and 7 bases, in that order; junction bases with no gene match: 3. In DNA, the CDR3 is TGTGCCAGCAGTTACCACGGACAGGGTGGCTACACCTTC. The encoded protein is CASSYHGQGGYTF.

V usage is TRBV5-5 and J usage is TRBJ1-5; 9 nucleotides line up with TRBD1. V trimming: 0 bases; J trimming: 6 bases; junction bases outside the gene matches: 13. The CDR3 has 18 amino acids. Germline lookup yields CDR1 SGHKS and CDR2 YYEKEE (reference sequence). The CDR3 region is CASSLVFRDRVVVQPQHF. CDR3 in DNA: TGTGCCAGCAGCTTGGTGTTTCGGGACAGGGTTGTGGTTCAGCCCCAGCATTTT.

This clonotype was detected only a few times. The chain carries TRBV11-3 and TRBJ2-2; D unresolved. CDR3 size: 13 residues. Germline CDR1 reads SGHNT; CDR2 reads YENEEA. V lost 2 bases and J 3 bases, leaving 4 bases between the germline ends. The CDR3 reads CASSLWDTGELFF. The CDR3 bases are TGTGCCAGCAGCTTATGGGACACCGGGGAGCTGTTTTTT.

Note on this clonotype: One end of the junction fails to match germline, which may point to a read error. The chain has TRBV7-8 and TRBJ2-1; D unresolved. Germline V gene data show CDR1 as SGHVS and CDR2 as FQNEAQ. The CDR3 length is 13 residues. CDR3 protein: CASSLGMGNEQSF. CDR3 DNA: TGTGCCAGCAGCTTAGGAATGGGCAATGAGCAGTCCTTC. Drawing the rest from reference TRBV7-8 and TRBJ2-1, the complete variable domain is GAGVSQSPRYKVAKRGQDVALRCDPISGHVSLFWYQQALGQGPEFLTYFQNEAQLDKSGLPSDRFFAERPEGSVSTLKIQRTQQEDSAVYLCASSLGMGNEQSFGPGTRLTVL.

The rearrangement joins TRBV12-3 or TRBV12-4 to TRBJ2-3, with a tentative D call TRBD2 (5 bases). This CDR3 is built from 13 residues. CDR3 residues: CASGIASTDTQYF. In nucleotides, the CDR3 is TGTGCTAGTGGGATAGCGAGCACAGATACGCAGTATTTT.

V is TRBV7-7 and J is TRBJ2-5; TRBD1 is a possible D gene (5 bases). Per germline, CDR1 SSHAT and CDR2 FNYEAQ (reference sequence). Trimming pared 2 bases from V and 5 bases from J, leaving 9 bases between. This CDR3 is 13 amino acids long. This CDR3 reads CASSLTGVETQYF. In DNA form, the CDR3 reads TGTGCCAGCAGCTTAACAGGAGTGGAGACCCAGTACTTC.

This chain uses TRBV9 with TRBJ1-3; D unresolved. Germline V gene sequence: CDR1 SGDLS, CDR2 YYNGEE. Trimming took 4 bases from V and 7 from J, leaving 6 bases between them. This CDR3 has 11 amino acids. CDR3 residues: CASSINNTIYF. The DNA of the CDR3 is TGTGCCAGCAGCATAAACAACACCATATATTTT. Based on the CDR3 plus reference TRBV9 and TRBJ1-3, the full variable domain is DSGVTQTPKHLITATGQRVTLRCSPRSGDLSVYWYQQSLDQGLQFLIQYYNGEERAKGNILERFSAQQFPDLHSELNLSSLELGDSALYFCASSINNTIYFGEGSWLTVV.